Given below is one T cell receptor (beta chain) in context. Its antigen is currently unknown. The germline gives CDR1 SGHRS, CDR2 YFSETQ. The CDR3 is 14 residues long. With 0 bases clipped from V and 4 bases from J, the junction kept 0 bases outside the gene matches. 13 Jbeta primers and 60 Vbeta primers were used for the PCR. Using immunoSEQ multiplex PCR, the repertoire was profiled, and TCRdb retains in-frame clones only, with some absent. The data show under 110,000 clones, less than 85% seen once. This record comes from a study of cytomegalovirus exposure and HLA in healthy donors. General observations from the study: Rare sequences made up most TCRs, while some public TCRs were found in many donors.

The chain joins TRBV5-1 to TRBJ2-2; the match to TRBD2 covers 7 bases. Input material: PBMCs. This TCR came from a man between 60 and 75 years old in good health and CMV-seronegative. Here the CDR3 DNA reads TGCGCCAGCAGCTTGGGCGGGGGCACCGGGGAGCTGTTTTTT. Translation: CASSLGGGTGELFF.